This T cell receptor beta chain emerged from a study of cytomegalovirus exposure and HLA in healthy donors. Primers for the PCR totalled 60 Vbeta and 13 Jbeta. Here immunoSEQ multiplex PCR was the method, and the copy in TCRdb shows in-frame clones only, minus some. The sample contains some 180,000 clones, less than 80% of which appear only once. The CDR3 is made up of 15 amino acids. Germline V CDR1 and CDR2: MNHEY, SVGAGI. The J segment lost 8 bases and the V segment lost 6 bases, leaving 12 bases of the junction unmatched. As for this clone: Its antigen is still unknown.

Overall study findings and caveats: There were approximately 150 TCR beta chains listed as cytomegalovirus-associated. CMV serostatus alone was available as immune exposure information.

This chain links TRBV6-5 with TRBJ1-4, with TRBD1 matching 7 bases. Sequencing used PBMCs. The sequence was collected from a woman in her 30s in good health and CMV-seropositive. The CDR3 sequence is CASRYNSGTAEKLFF. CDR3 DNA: TGTGCCAGCAGATACAACTCCGGGACAGCGGAAAAACTGTTTTTT.